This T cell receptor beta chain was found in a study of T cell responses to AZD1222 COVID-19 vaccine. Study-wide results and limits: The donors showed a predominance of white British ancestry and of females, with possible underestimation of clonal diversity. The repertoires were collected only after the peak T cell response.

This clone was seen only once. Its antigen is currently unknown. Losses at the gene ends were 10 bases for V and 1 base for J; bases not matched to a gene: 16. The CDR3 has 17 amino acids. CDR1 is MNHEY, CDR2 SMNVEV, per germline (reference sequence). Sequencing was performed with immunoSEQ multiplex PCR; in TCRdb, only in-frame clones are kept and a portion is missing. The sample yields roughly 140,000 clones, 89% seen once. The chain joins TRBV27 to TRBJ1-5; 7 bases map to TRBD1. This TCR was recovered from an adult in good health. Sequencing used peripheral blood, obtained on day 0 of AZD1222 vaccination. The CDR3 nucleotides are TGTGCCATCCGAGTCCAAACAGGGGTGCAAAGCAATCAGCCCCAGCATTTT. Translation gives CAIRVQTGVQSNQPQHF.